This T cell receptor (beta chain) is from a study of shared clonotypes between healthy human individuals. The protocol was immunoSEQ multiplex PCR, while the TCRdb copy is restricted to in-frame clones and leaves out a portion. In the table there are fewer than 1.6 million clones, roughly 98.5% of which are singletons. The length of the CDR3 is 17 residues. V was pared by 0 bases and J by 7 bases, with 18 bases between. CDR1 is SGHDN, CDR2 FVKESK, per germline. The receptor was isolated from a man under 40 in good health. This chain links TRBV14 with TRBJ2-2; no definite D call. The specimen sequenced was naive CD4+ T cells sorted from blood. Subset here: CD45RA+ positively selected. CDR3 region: CASSQENFRLLGGELFF. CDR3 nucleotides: TGTGCCAGCAGCCAAGAGAATTTCAGGCTTTTGGGCGGGGAGCTGTTTTTT.